This T cell receptor (beta chain) originates from a study of OX40 agonist ivuxolimab in advanced cancers. Findings of the study overall: Average numbers of expanded clones were greater in CD8+ T cells than in CD4+.

Blood got drawn at baseline, again on cycle 4 day 1, and then on cycle 7 day 1. The repertoire was sequenced with immunoSEQ multiplex PCR; TCRdb's copy has only in-frame clones and lacks some. The sample lists about 24,000 clones, 86% seen once, with roughly 42% in the top ten. The V gene's germline CDR1 is SGHRS and CDR2 YFSETQ. The CDR3 totals 14 residues. Losses at the gene ends were 0 bases for V and 2 bases for J; bases not matched to a gene: 0. This clone was counted once. Its specificity is not known. Sequenced here: CD4+ or CD8+ T cells sorted from blood, sampled in a trial of the OX40 agonist ivuxolimab. J is TRBJ2-7 and V is TRBV5-1; 9 positions agree with TRBD1. The sequence derives from an adult with an advanced solid tumor such as melanoma, head and neck, liver or kidney cancer. CDR3 sequence reads: CASSLGQGAYEQYF. For the CDR3, the DNA is TGCGCCAGCAGCTTGGGACAGGGGGCCTACGAGCAGTACTTC.